This T cell receptor beta chain was captured by sequencing in a study of blood T cell repertoires in COVID-19 (dated by TCRdb to about 2020). About the study as a whole: Samples covering the acute and convalescent phases of COVID-19 were provided by collaborators in the United States, Italy and Spain. The prospective study material was composed of cDNA or gDNA derived from T cells, B-cell-depleted T cells, or PBMCs. Deeply sampled blood TCRbeta repertoires from subjects exposed to, actively infected with, or recovered from COVID-19 were included in the dataset. A freely available public database, intended as a resource for researchers studying the immune response to SARS-CoV-2, is where the repertoires were released. The samples were drawn from the first 160 participants of the ongoing ImmuneRACE study and from 1,254 subjects provided by 6 global collaborators. A de-identified subject ID, COVID-19 status, age in years and sex were almost always included in the sample metadata. HLA class I and class II types, where available, came from metadata supplied by the sample provider rather than from assay-based typing.

The immunoSEQ Assay, a bias-controlled multiplex PCR, was used to amplify TCRbeta CDR3 regions from genomic DNA. Under the source paper's analysis protocol: Nucleated cell counts per sample were estimated from amplification of reference gene primers within the assay. Sequence reads were collapsed and filtered to measure the absolute abundance of every unique TCRbeta CDR3 rearrangement. Productive Simpson clonality was computed per sample as the square root of Simpson's diversity index over productive rearrangements. TCRdb stores this immuneACCESS table with in-frame sequences only. Part of the clones is absent; in the studies checked, under half of the shortfall reflects unresolved V genes, and no reason is known for the rest. V, J and clone size were drawn from that table, and D and trimming were deduced from the DNA. The sample table holds some 490,000 clones, of which 88% were seen once. The ten largest clones add up to around 7.9% of the sample.

Enrolling through a virtual design, the prospective study's participants ranged in age from roughly 18 to 89 years and lived across some 22 United States geographic areas. In the prospective study, cohorts were assigned on the basis of participant-reported clinical history obtained from a screening survey and a study questionnaire. ImmuneRACE Cohort 3 recovered participants were defined by two consecutive negative NP/OP PCR tests, healthcare professional clearance, or symptom resolution. Mobile phlebotomists in the prospective study collected whole blood, serum and a nasopharyngeal or oropharyngeal swab from every participant. Participants in the prospective study had the option to provide additional blood draws and questionnaires over a 2-month period. Blood samples from the prospective study were shipped frozen or at room temperature prior to DNA extraction. The CDR1 and CDR2 encoded by the germline V gene are SGHRS and YFSETQ. V is cut back by 0 bases and J by 7 bases, with 0 bases in the junction unmatched. The CDR3 measures 13 amino acids from cysteine to phenylalanine. Only CDR3 DNA remains: 39 bases, in frame from the first base.

This clone has just one count. The clone's antigen remains unknown. Per-base quality was not reported, and no clone a single base away is much larger than it. The same CDR3 can be traced to other DNA sequences in this sample. The investigation overall reported the following: The quantity of clinical and demographic metadata differed by source and by participant and was supplied without curation.

Source material: PBMCs or T cells enriched from blood (not recorded which). The receptor was derived from a woman aged 55-70 years who had recovered from COVID-19. The chain uses TRBV5-1 and TRBJ2-2; 7 middle bases align to TRBD1. The bases read TGCGCCAGCAGCTTGGGACAGGGCGGGGAGCTGTTTTTT. This gives the protein CASSLGQGGELFF.